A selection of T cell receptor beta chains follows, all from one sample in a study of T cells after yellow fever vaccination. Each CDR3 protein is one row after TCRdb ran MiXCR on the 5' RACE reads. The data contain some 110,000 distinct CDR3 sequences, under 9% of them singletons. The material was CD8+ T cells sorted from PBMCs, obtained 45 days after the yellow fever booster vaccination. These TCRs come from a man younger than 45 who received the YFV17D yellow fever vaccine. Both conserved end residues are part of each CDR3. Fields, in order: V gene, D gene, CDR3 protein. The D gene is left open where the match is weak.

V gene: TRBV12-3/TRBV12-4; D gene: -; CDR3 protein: CASSFKGATYEQYF
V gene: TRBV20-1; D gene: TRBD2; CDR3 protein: CSARASGEDPNEQFF
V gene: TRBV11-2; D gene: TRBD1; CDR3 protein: CASSHGTVPIQYF
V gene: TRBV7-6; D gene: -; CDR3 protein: CASSLSPGDYEQYF
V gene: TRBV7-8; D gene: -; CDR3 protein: CASSLAPLRSAGSTDTQYF
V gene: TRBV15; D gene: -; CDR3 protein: CATSSLLPEQYF
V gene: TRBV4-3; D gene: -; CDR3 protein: CASSQDQDNTGELFF
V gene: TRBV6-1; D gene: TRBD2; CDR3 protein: CASSPSGSSNTGELFF
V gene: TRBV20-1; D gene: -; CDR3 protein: CSATWGPTPTQYF
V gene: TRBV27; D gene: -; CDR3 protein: CASALAQQNTGELFF
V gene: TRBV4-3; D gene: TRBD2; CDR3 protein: CVSSQGLAGLYNEQFF
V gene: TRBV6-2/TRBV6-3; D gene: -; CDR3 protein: CASKPRGSAYEQYF
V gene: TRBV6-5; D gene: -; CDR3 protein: CASSYSQSRSEQFF
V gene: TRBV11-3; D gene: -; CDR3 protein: CASSLETALYNEQFF
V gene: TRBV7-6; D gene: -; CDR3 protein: CASSYDRYYEQYF
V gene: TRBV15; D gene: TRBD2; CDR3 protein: CATSGGDAGELFF
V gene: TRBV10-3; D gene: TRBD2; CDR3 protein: CAISGGEGEQFF
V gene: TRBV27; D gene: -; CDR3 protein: CASGPSSYEQYF
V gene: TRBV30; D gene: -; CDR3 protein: CAWSVASYEQYF
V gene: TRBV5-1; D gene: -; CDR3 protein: CASSQGEIWLDEQFF
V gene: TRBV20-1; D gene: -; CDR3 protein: CSAPDTDWGRGDTQYF
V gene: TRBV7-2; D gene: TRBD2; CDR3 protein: CASSSASGEGAYEQYF
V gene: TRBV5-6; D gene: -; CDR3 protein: CASSPGAGSSYNEQFF
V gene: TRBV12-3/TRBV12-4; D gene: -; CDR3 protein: CASSSDTQYF
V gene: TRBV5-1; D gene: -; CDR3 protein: CASREEGTSYEQYF
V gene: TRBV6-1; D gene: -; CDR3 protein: CASSEWSSGTEAFF
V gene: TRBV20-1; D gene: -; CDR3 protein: CSRQPGRGYTF
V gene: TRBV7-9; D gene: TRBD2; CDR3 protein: CASSQRTSGNEQFF
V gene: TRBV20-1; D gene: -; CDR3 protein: CSANGATGTYEQYF
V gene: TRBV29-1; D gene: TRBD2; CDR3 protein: CSVAGGPGELFF
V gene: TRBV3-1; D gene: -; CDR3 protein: CASSQGGPEQYF
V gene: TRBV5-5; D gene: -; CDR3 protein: CASSSQESSYEQYF
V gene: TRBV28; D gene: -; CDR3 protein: CATEDPGYPGANVLTF
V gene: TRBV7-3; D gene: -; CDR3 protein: CASSLTDSREQYF
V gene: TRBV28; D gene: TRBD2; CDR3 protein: CASSLLAGTYNEQFF
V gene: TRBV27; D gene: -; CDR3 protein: CASSFGGPNSPLHF
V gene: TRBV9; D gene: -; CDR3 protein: CASSALWDTQYF
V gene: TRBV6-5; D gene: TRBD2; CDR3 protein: CASSYGLAGGSDTQYF
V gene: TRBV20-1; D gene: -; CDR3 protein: CSARDLAGRAGLNEQFF
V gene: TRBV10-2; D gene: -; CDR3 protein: CASSDLGEQYF
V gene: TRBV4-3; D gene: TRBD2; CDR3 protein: CASSLRGGEDEQFF
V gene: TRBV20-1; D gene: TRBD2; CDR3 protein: CSAPPIAGTNNEQFF
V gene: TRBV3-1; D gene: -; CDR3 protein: CASSREGAPGVEQYF
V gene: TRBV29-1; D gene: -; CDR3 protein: CSANHGQTQYF
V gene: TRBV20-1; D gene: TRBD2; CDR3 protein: CSAPGRSGRFQETQYF
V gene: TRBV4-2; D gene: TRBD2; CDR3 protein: CASSQVGGTSDEQYF
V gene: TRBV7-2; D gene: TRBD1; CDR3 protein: CASSLSGTGGSEQYF
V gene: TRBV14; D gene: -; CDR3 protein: CASREDTGELFF
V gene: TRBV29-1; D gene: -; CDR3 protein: CSVEAGVGTEAFF
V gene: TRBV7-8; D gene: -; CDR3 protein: CASKGGSRVGNEQYF
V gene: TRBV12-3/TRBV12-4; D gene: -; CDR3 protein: CASSSERGIEPQHF
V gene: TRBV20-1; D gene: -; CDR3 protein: CSARDGPYEQYF
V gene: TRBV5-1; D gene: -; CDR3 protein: CASSLGGAVSEQFF
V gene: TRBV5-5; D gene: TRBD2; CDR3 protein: CASSLRLAETDTQYF
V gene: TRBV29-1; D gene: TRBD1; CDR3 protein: CSVETGDIESGNTIYF